This T cell receptor (beta chain) was recovered during a study of T-cell memory formation after mild COVID-19. Looking at the study overall: TCR clusters were largely donor specific.

Overall study results and limits: Researchers report contracting CD4+ clones mostly in CM and EM, with CD8+ clones in EMRA. The finding that pre-infection memory included some responding clones suggested that cross-reactive memory joined. Specificity for SARS-CoV-2 was not confirmed among the second-wave clones peaking on day 37.

The V end lost 2 bases, the J end lost 4 bases, and 17 bases lay between the germline ends. The CDR3 totals 16 residues. Germline-derived CDR1 and CDR2 are MNHEY and SVGEGT. Comments on this clonotype: Its antigen is undetermined.

MiXCR, applied by TCRdb to the 5' RACE reads, yields one record per CDR3 protein. The sample consists of 210,000 or so distinct CDR3 sequences, around 30% of them appearing once. This rearrangement joins TRBV6-2 or TRBV6-3 to TRBJ2-5; the D call may be TRBD1 or TRBD2 (6 bases each). Input material: PBMCs or a T cell subset sorted from them (not recorded which). This sequence originates from an adult woman who had mild COVID-19 (a few samples of this study predate the infection). Cell type and time point are not known. The CDR3 reads CASSYAPTGGGETQYF. The DNA for the CDR3 is TGTGCCAGCAGTTACGCCCCGACAGGAGGGGGAGAGACCCAGTACTTC.